Following are 24 T cell receptor beta chains from one sample sequenced in a study of blood T cell repertoires in COVID-19. The protocol was immunoSEQ multiplex PCR, while the TCRdb copy is restricted to in-frame clones and leaves out a portion. The data show roughly 180,000 clones, roughly 76% seen once. The material sequenced was peripheral blood. These TCRs come from a woman between 50 and 59 years old with active or convalescent COVID-19.

The chain carries TRBV5-5 and TRBJ2-1, with 8 bases that match TRBD2. With 0 bases clipped from V and 7 bases from J, the junction kept 6 bases outside the gene matches. This CDR3 region has 15 residues. Germline-derived CDR1 and CDR2 are SGHKS and YYEKEE (reference sequence). As DNA, the CDR3 is TGTGCCAGCAGCTTGGCGGGAGGGCCACAGAATGAGCAGTTCTTC. It is translated as CASSLAGGPQNEQFF.

The V call is TRBV27, the J call TRBJ1-2, with 9 bases lining up with TRBD1. Germline loops: CDR1 MNHEY, CDR2 SMNVEV (reference sequence). The V gene end was trimmed by 3 bases and the J gene end by 4 bases; junction bases not matched to a gene: 6. The CDR3 totals 15 residues. The DNA for the CDR3 is TGTGCCAGCAGTTTCAACACAGGGGGCGGCTATGGCTACACCTTC. Its translation: CASSFNTGGGYGYTF.

This chain joins TRBV7-2 and TRBJ2-5, with 9 bases aligning to TRBD2. V was pared by 1 base and J by 2 bases, with 5 bases of the junction left unmatched. Germline V gene sequence: CDR1 SGHTA, CDR2 FQGNSA. The CDR3 contains 16 residues. The DNA of the CDR3 is TGTGCCAGCAGCTTAGGAGCGGGGGGTACTCAAGAGACCCAGTACTTC. Translated: CASSLGAGGTQETQYF.

The gene calls are TRBV18 and TRBJ1-2; TRBD1 matches 10 bases. CDR1 is KGHSH, CDR2 LQKENI, per germline. This CDR3 contains 15 residues. Unmatched junction bases numbered 8, after V lost 2 bases and J lost 8 bases. Here the CDR3 reads CASSPTIGTGDGYTF. In DNA, the CDR3 is TGTGCCAGCTCACCAACGATCGGGACAGGGGACGGCTACACCTTC.

The chain couples TRBV28 to TRBJ2-7, with 11 bases lining up with TRBD2. There are 15 residues in the CDR3. V shed 6 bases, J shed 0 bases, and the junction held 4 bases outside the gene matches. Germline V gives CDR1 MDHEN, CDR2 SYDVKM. CDR3 protein: CASRSSGRPSYEQYF. The CDR3 coding sequence is TGTGCCAGCAGGTCTAGCGGGAGGCCCTCCTACGAGCAGTACTTC.

This clone came up a few times. This sequence joins TRBV27 and TRBJ1-4, with a tentative D call TRBD1 (5 bases). Looked up from germline, CDR1 is MNHEY and CDR2 is SMNVEV (reference sequence). The CDR3 covers 18 residues. Trimming cost V 2 bases and J 7 bases, with 23 bases left between them. The CDR3 DNA is TGTGCCAGCAGTTTAATTACCCCTTCAGGGTCAGCGGGTGAAAAACTGTTTTTT. Residues: CASSLITPSGSAGEKLFF.

The chain has TRBV5-1 and TRBJ2-7; no reliable D call. The V end lost 7 bases, the J end lost 6 bases, and 8 bases lay between the germline ends. CDR1 is SGHRS, CDR2 YFSETQ, per germline. The CDR3 length is 10 residues. The CDR3 DNA sequence: TGCGCCAGCGCCCCCAGCGAGCAGTACTTC. Protein sequence: CASAPSEQYF.

The CDR3 DNA reads as TGTGCCTGGAGTGGGGGGACTGGCTATGGCTACACCTTC. Translation: CAWSGGTGYGYTF. This chain uses TRBV30 with TRBJ1-2, with a possible D match to TRBD1 (5 bases). Germline V gene sequence: CDR1 GTSNPN, CDR2 SVGIG (reference sequence). V was trimmed by 1 base and J by 4 bases, leaving 10 bases between them. The CDR3 runs 13 residues.

The CDR3 region is CASSPGLASYEQYF. Written as DNA, the CDR3 is TGTGCCAGCAGTCCCGGACTAGCTTCCTACGAGCAGTACTTC. This chain links TRBV6-5 with TRBJ2-7; 8 bases agree with TRBD2. Germline assignment: CDR1 MNHEY and CDR2 SVGAGI. The CDR3 consists of 14 residues. Trimming cost V 5 bases and J 1 base; bases outside gene matches: 4.

The chain carries TRBV29-1 and TRBJ1-2; 10 nucleotides align to TRBD1. The CDR3 sequence is 12 residues long. Per germline, CDR1 SQVTM and CDR2 ANQGSEA. V trimming: 5 bases; J trimming: 4 bases; junction bases outside the gene matches: 1. The CDR3 DNA is TGCAGCGTTTGGACAGGGGGCTATGGCTACACCTTC. Translation gives CSVWTGGYGYTF.

V usage is TRBV15 and J usage is TRBJ2-7, with TRBD1 as a possible D gene (5 bases). Germline-derived CDR1 and CDR2 are LNHNV and YYDKDF (reference sequence). V was shortened by 3 bases and J by 4 bases, with 10 bases between the two germline ends. The length of the CDR3 is 13 residues. CDR3 bases: TGTGCCACCAGCAGGGGCAGGGAATACGAGCAGTACTTC. This translates into CATSRGREYEQYF.

The V and J genes are TRBV5-1 and TRBJ2-5; possibly TRBD2 for D (6 bases). The germline CDR1 and CDR2 sequences are SGHRS and YFSETQ. CDR3 size: 14 residues. Trimming shortened V by 4 bases and J by 5 bases, and 15 bases separated the two germline ends. The CDR3 bases are TGCGCCAGCAGCACTAGACTAGTAGGGGAGACCCAGTACTTC. This gives the protein CASSTRLVGETQYF.

This rearrangement joins TRBV7-8 to TRBJ1-2; TRBD1 agrees at 10 bases. V shed 4 bases and J 5 bases; nucleotides not matched to a gene: 7. The germline V gene has CDR1 SGHVS and CDR2 FQNEAQ. This CDR3 is built from 15 residues. The CDR3 coding sequence is TGTGCCAGCAGCTCGGACAGGGGGGATCGGTATGGCTACACCTTC. Translating it yields CASSSDRGDRYGYTF.

This clone was seen once. The chain is built from TRBV6-5 and TRBJ2-7, with D perhaps matching TRBD2 (5 bases). The germline CDR1 and CDR2 sequences are MNHEY and SVGAGI. V shed 2 bases and J shed 5 bases, with 13 bases lying between them. CDR3 length: 14 residues. This CDR3 is CASSYRAGRDEQYF. The CDR3 DNA reads as TGTGCCAGCAGTTACCGGGCGGGTAGGGACGAGCAGTACTTC.

The chain employs TRBV3-1 (or the pseudogene TRBV3-2) and TRBJ1-3, with D possibly being TRBD1 (6 bases). This CDR3 region has 17 residues. The germline CDR1 and CDR2 sequences are LGHDT and YNNKEL (reference sequence). V was shortened by 0 bases and J by 0 bases, with 12 bases between the two germline ends. CDR3 sequence (DNA): TGTGCCAGCAGCCAAGAAACAGGGTGGAGCTCTGGAAACACCATATATTTT. Protein: CASSQETGWSSGNTIYF.

This clone was found once. The chain uses TRBV6-5 and TRBJ1-2, with 7 bases fitting TRBD1. This CDR3 has 15 amino acids. V lost 0 bases, J lost 8 bases, and 9 bases stayed unmatched. CDR1 is MNHEY, CDR2 SVGAGI, per germline. The CDR3 reads CASSYSRQGSGGYTF. The CDR3 DNA reads as TGTGCCAGCAGTTACTCGCGACAGGGCTCAGGGGGCTACACCTTC.

The V call is TRBV2, the J call TRBJ2-5; TRBD2 matches 9 bases. Germline values: CDR1 SNHLY, CDR2 FYNNEI. V shed 7 bases and J 5 bases; nucleotides not matched to a gene: 11. This CDR3 contains 15 residues. The CDR3 protein is CASNRLAAKGETQYF. The CDR3 nucleotides read TGTGCCAGCAATCGACTAGCGGCTAAGGGGGAGACCCAGTACTTC.

The V and J genes are TRBV6-2 or TRBV6-3 and TRBJ2-4, with D maybe TRBD1 (7 bases). The CDR3 sequence is 14 residues long. The germline CDR1 and CDR2 sequences are MNHEY and SVGEGT. V was pared by 6 bases and J by 6 bases, with 15 bases between. The CDR3 is CASSTTGRGNIQYF. CDR3 DNA sequence: TGTGCCAGCAGCACGACAGGGCGGGGAAACATTCAGTACTTC.

V is TRBV6-5 and J is TRBJ1-5; unclear D gene. V shed 2 bases and J shed 5 bases, with 7 bases lying between them. From germline, CDR1 is MNHEY and CDR2 SVGAGI. CDR3 size: 13 residues. CDR3 loop: CASSYREYQPQHF. The CDR3 DNA follows: TGTGCCAGCAGTTACCGGGAATATCAGCCCCAGCATTTT.

The chain has TRBV5-1 and TRBJ2-7; TRBD1 matches at 7 bases. This CDR3 region has 15 residues. With V trimmed by 5 bases and J by 4 bases, 12 bases remained unmatched. Germline CDR1 reads SGHRS; CDR2 reads YFSETQ. The CDR3 sequence is CASSPHRGASYEQYF. The CDR3, as DNA: TGCGCCAGCAGTCCGCACAGGGGTGCGTCATACGAGCAGTACTTC. Looking up the rest from reference TRBV5-1 and TRBJ2-7 gives the full variable domain: KAGVTQTPRYLIKTRGQQVTLSCSPISGHRSVSWYQQTPGQGLQFLFEYFSETQRNKGNFPGRFSGRQFSNSRSEMNVSTLELGDSALYLCASSPHRGASYEQYFGPGTRLTVT.

There are a few counts of this clone. The V and J genes are TRBV7-8 and TRBJ2-7; 8 bases line up with TRBD2. The CDR3 spans 13 residues. In germline, CDR1 is SGHVS, CDR2 FQNEAQ. Losses at the gene ends were 2 bases for V and 6 bases for J; bases not matched to a gene: 3. The DNA for the CDR3 is TGTGCCAGCAGCTTATCGGGAGGGGTCGAGCAGTACTTC. It encodes CASSLSGGVEQYF. Using reference TRBV7-8 and TRBJ2-7 for the parts outside the CDR3, the full variable domain is GAGVSQSPRYKVAKRGQDVALRCDPISGHVSLFWYQQALGQGPEFLTYFQNEAQLDKSGLPSDRFFAERPEGSVSTLKIQRTQQEDSAVYLCASSLSGGVEQYFGPGTRLTVT.

J is TRBJ1-3 and V is TRBV7-9, with D tentatively TRBD1 (5 bases). The CDR3 length is 15 residues. CDR1 and CDR2 from the germline V gene are SEHNR and FQNEAQ (reference sequence). Trimming took 4 bases from V and 4 from J, leaving 14 bases between them. The CDR3 loop is CASSYRGTVGNTIYF. In DNA, the CDR3 is TGTGCCAGCAGCTACCGTGGGACTGTAGGAAACACCATATATTTT. The entire variable domain, with the rest obtained from reference TRBV7-9 and TRBJ1-3, is as follows: DTGVSQNPRHKITKRGQNVTFRCDPISEHNRLYWYRQTLGQGPEFLTYFQNEAQLEKSRLLSDRFSAERPKGSFSTLEIQRTEQGDSAMYLCASSYRGTVGNTIYFGEGSWLTVV.

CDR3 residues: CASTPDRGGDGYTF. The CDR3 DNA sequence: TGCGCCAGCACGCCCGACAGGGGTGGCGATGGCTACACCTTC. The chain has TRBV23-1 and TRBJ1-2; 8 nucleotides match TRBD1. Being an ORF, TRBV23-1 has a function that is uncertain. The CDR3 covers 14 residues. V shed 7 bases and J 6 bases; nucleotides not matched to a gene: 10.

V usage is TRBV10-3 and J usage is TRBJ1-1, with 8 bases matching TRBD1. J was trimmed by 1 base and V by 10 bases; bases with no gene match: 5. Germline V gene lookup returns CDR1 ENHRY and CDR2 SYGVKD. The CDR3 runs to 13 residues. DNA for the CDR3: TGTGCCACCCAAGGACAGGGGAACACTGAAGCTTTCTTT. Amino acid sequence: CATQGQGNTEAFF.